The clone carrying this TCR beta chain was picked up a small number of times. Its cognate antigen is unknown. Profiled with immunoSEQ multiplex PCR; TCRdb holds only in-frame clones, not every one. Of tens of thousands of clones listed, about three quarters are singletons. This sample is drawn from a study of T cell responses to AZD1222 COVID-19 vaccine. Overall study results and limits: No repertoire was sampled before or during the peak T cell response, only after it. Regions left unmutated in variants are reportedly the target of nearly half of spike-specific TCRs. Baseline antibody screening turned up just 6 or 7 seropositive AZD1222 recipients. Two doses of AZD1222 preceded a rise in Spike-specific TCR breadth and depth.

This CDR3 is built from 15 residues. CDR1 KGHSH and CDR2 LQKENI come from the germline V gene. The V and J ends lost 3 bases and 5 bases respectively, with 13 bases between them. This clonotype originated in an adult in good health. The specimen comprised peripheral blood, sampled on day 0 of AZD1222 vaccination. The gene calls are TRBV18 and TRBJ2-2; no clear D gene. The CDR3 sequence is CASSPNTAWTGELFF. CDR3 bases: TGTGCCAGCTCACCCAACACAGCGTGGACCGGGGAGCTGTTTTTT. The full variable domain, in which reference TRBV18 and TRBJ2-2 provide the parts outside the CDR3, is NAGVMQNPRHLVRRRGQEARLRCSPMKGHSHVYWYRQLPEEGLKFMVYLQKENIIDESGMPKERFSAEFPKEGPSILRIQQVVRGDSAAYFCASSPNTAWTGELFFGEGSRLTVL.